This note documents a single T cell receptor (beta chain) sequence. The entry originates in a study of OX40 agonist ivuxolimab in advanced cancers. Study information: The group had a mean age of roughly 65 years, ranged from roughly 23 to 90, and was less than 85% male.

The CDR3 has 20 residues. V shed 1 base, J shed 4 bases, and the junction held 18 bases outside the gene matches. Germline V gene data show CDR1 as MDHEN and CDR2 as SYDVKM. Exclusion applied to patients with autoimmune disease history or systemic immunosuppression. Sampling of blood occurred at baseline, cycle 4 day 1, and cycle 7 day 1. Method: immunoSEQ multiplex PCR; TCRdb's copy keeps in-frame clones and lacks some. The sample includes under 60,000 clones, 90% to 95% of them seen just once. This receptor was identified in an adult with an advanced solid tumor such as melanoma, head and neck, liver or kidney cancer. The V call is TRBV28, the J call TRBJ2-3; 9 bases map to TRBD2. The sample consisted of CD4+ or CD8+ T cells sorted from blood, taken in a trial of the OX40 agonist ivuxolimab. Written as DNA, the CDR3 is TGTGCCAGCAGTTTATCCCCGCCAGGCCTAGCGGGAAACCGGCCAGATACGCAGTATTTT. It codes for CASSLSPPGLAGNRPDTQYF.